This TCR beta chain was retrieved from a study of identical twins. With respect to this clonotype: The antigen is undetermined.

Study-level points and caveats: Cord blood beta clonotypes present at high abundance carried fewer insertions; no such pattern appeared in memory repertoires.

Each cDNA held unique molecular identifiers, and template switching gave it a universal primer site. TCRdb reanalysed the 5' RACE reads using MiXCR and keeps one entry per CDR3 protein. The sample yields around 530,000 distinct CDR3 sequences, nearly 15% seen once. Another study also made use of these data, one on yellow fever vaccine responses in identical twins. Per that study: Twins' vaccine T cell responses reportedly seemed partly convergent and partly personalized.

The sample comprised CD4+ T cells sorted from blood. This sequence was found in a woman under 30 in good health.

DNA of the CDR3: TGTGCCAGCAGTTTCCTCTCGCGGGGGGGTATCGGCGCGAACACCGGGGAGCTGTTTTTT. This encodes CASSFLSRGGIGANTGELFF. V and J are TRBV28 and TRBJ2-2, with 9 bases fitting TRBD2. The CDR3 spans 20 residues. J gave up 0 bases and V 3 bases, and 14 bases lay outside the gene matches. CDR1 MDHEN and CDR2 SYDVKM come from the germline V gene.